This T cell receptor (beta chain) was captured in a study of OX40 agonist ivuxolimab in advanced cancers. About the study: Those enrolled were about 82% male, with a mean age of around 55 years and ages from roughly 23 to 80. Partial responses were recorded for three patients, including one with hepatocellular carcinoma and two with cutaneous melanoma.

Study-level results: Both CD4+ and CD8+ T cell populations in blood had undergone clonal expansion by week 6 at 0.1 to 3.0 mg/kg.

To note about this clone: Antigen: not known.

The data were produced by immunoSEQ multiplex PCR, yet TCRdb's version contains in-frame clones alone and is incomplete. The sample holds 70,000 to 95,000 clones, around 94% seen once. CDR1 is SQVTM and CDR2 is ANQGSEA in the germline V gene. This CDR3 has 12 amino acids. Trimming took 8 bases from V and 8 from J; bases not matched to a gene: 9. This rearrangement joins TRBV29-1 to TRBJ1-2; 9 bases are a match to TRBD1. The sequence was collected from an adult with an advanced solid tumor such as melanoma, head and neck, liver or kidney cancer. The specimen comprised CD4+ or CD8+ T cells sorted from blood, sampled in a trial of the OX40 agonist ivuxolimab. The CDR3 loop is CSSRDREKGYTF. CDR3 sequence (DNA): TGCAGCTCCCGGGACAGGGAGAAGGGCTACACCTTC.